Listed here is a single T cell receptor (beta chain). Its antigen remains unknown. PCR involved 60 Vbeta and 13 Jbeta primers. Only in-frame clones appear in the TCRdb table, and some are missing; sequencing was by immunoSEQ multiplex PCR. The sample consists of more than 95,000 clones, around 84% of them appearing once. The data were taken from a study of cytomegalovirus exposure and HLA in healthy donors. The CDR3 extends over 16 amino acids. Germline assignment: CDR1 SEHNR and CDR2 FQNEAQ (reference sequence). The V end was cut by 5 bases, the J end by 2 bases, with 16 bases between. Whole-study results and caveats: Prediction of most subjects' HLA-A and HLA-B alleles by TCR beta sequences was reportedly accurate.

The sequenced sample was PBMCs. This clonotype was obtained from a man in his thirties or forties in good health and CMV-seronegative. The chain combines TRBV7-9 with TRBJ2-1, with D perhaps matching TRBD2 (5 bases). CDR3 amino acids: CASSRKGDNPYNEQFF. CDR3 coding DNA: TGTGCCAGCAGCAGGAAGGGAGACAACCCCTACAATGAGCAGTTCTTC.